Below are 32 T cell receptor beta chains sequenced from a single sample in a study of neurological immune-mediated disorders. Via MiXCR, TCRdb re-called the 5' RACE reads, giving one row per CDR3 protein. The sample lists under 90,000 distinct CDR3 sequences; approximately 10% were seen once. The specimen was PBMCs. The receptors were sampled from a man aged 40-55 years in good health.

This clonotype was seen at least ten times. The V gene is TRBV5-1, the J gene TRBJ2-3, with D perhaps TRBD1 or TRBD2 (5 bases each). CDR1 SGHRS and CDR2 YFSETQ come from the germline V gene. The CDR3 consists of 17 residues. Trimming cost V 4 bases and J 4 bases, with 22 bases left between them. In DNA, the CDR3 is TGCGCCAGCAGCCTAAGACCGGGACCGCGAGGGCCAGATACGCAGTATTTT. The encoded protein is CASSLRPGPRGPDTQYF.

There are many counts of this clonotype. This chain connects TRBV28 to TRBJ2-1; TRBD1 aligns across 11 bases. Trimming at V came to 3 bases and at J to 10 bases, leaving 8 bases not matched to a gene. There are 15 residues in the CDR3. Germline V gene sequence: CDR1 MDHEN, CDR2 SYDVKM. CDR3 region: CASSLDRGPAWEQFF. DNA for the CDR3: TGTGCCAGCAGTTTGGACAGGGGGCCCGCCTGGGAGCAGTTCTTC.

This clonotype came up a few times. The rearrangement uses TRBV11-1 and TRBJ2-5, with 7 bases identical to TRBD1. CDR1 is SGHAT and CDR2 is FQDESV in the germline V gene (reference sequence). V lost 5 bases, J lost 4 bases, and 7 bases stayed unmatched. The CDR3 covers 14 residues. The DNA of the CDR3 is TGTGCCAGCAGCGTCAGACAGGGTGTAGAGACCCAGTACTTC. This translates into CASSVRQGVETQYF.

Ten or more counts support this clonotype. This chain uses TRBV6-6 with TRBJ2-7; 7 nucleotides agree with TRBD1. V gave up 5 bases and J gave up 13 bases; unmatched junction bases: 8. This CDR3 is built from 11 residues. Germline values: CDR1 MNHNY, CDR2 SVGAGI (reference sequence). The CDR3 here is CASSVQGVPYF. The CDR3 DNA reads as TGTGCCAGCAGTGTTCAGGGGGTTCCCTACTTC.

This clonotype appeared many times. The CDR3, as DNA: TGTGCCAGCAGCCCCTCAGGGACCGGGGAGCTGTTTTTT. This codes for CASSPSGTGELFF. V and J are TRBV7-3 and TRBJ2-2; TRBD1 might be the D (5 bases). Trimming removed 5 bases at V and 5 bases at J, with 9 bases between. CDR3 length equals 13 residues. Germline V gene data show CDR1 as SGHTA and CDR2 as FQGTGA.

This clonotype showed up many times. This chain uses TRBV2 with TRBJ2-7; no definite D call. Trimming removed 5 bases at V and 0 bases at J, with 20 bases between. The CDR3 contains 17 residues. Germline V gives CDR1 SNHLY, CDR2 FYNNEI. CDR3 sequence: CASSFTGPPFNSYEQYF. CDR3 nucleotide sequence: TGTGCCAGCAGTTTCACCGGGCCCCCTTTTAACTCCTACGAGCAGTACTTC.

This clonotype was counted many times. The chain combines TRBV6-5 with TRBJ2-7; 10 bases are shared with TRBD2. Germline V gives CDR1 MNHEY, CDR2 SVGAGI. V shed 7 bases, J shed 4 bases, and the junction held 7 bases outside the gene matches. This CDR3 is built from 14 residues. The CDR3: CASKSGGAIYEQYF. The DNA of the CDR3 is TGTGCCAGCAAAAGCGGGGGGGCGATATACGAGCAGTACTTC.

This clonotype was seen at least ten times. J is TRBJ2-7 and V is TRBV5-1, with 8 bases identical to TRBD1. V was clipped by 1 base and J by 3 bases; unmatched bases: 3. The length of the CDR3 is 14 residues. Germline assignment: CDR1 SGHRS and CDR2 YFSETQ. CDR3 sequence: CASSLIGTGYEQYF. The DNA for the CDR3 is TGCGCCAGCAGCTTGATCGGGACAGGCTACGAGCAGTACTTC.

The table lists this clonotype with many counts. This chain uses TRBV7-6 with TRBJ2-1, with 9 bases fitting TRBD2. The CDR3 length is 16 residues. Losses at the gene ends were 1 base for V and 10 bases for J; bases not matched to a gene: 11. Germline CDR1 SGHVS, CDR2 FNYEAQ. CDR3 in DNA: TGTGCCAGCAGCTTAGTTGGTGGCGGGAGGGCCGGGGAGCAGTTCTTC. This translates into CASSLVGGGRAGEQFF.

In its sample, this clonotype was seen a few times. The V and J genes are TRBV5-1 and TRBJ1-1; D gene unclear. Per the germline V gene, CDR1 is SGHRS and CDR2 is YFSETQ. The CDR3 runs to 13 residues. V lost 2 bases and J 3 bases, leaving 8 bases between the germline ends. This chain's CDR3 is CASSFRLDTEAFF. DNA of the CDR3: TGCGCCAGCAGCTTCCGGCTCGACACTGAAGCTTTCTTT.

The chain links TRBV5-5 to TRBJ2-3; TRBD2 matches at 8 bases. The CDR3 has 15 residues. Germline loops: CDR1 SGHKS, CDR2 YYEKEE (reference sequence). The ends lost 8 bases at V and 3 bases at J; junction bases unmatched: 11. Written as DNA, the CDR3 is TGTGCCAGTTACCCAATGACGGGGGGGACAGATACGCAGTATTTT. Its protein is CASYPMTGGTDTQYF.

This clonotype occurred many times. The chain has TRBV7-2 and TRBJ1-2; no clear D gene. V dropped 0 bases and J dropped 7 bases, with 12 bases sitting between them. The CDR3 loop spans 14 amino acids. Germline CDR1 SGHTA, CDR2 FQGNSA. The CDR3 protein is CASSLAPSYFGYTF. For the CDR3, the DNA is TGTGCCAGCAGCTTAGCCCCGTCCTATTTTGGCTACACCTTC.

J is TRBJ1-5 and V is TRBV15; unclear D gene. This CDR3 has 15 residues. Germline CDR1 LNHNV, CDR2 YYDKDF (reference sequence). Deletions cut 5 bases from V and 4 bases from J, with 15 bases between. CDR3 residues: CATSQGPVANQPQHF. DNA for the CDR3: TGTGCCACCAGCCAAGGGCCAGTGGCTAATCAGCCCCAGCATTTT.

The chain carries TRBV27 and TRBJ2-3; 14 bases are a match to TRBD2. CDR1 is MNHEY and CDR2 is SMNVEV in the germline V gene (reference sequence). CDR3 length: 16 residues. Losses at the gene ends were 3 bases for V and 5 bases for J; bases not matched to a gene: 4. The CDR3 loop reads CASSLTSGRAQDTQYF. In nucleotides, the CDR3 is TGTGCCAGCAGTTTGACTAGCGGGAGGGCCCAAGATACGCAGTATTTT.

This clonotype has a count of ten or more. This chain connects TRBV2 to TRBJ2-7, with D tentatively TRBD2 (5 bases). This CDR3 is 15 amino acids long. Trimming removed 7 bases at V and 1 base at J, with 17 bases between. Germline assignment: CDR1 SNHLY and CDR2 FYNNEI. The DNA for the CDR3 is TGTGCCAGCAAGGAGGACGGAAGAGGGTCCTACGAGCAGTACTTC. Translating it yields CASKEDGRGSYEQYF.

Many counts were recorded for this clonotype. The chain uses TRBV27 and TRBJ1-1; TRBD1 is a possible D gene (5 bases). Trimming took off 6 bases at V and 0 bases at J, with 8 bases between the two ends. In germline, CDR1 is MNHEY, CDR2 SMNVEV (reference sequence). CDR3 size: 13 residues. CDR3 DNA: TGTGCCAGCAGGCGACAGATGAACACTGAAGCTTTCTTT. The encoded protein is CASRRQMNTEAFF.

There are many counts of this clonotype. The CDR3 bases are TGCAGTGCTTTAGGGGGGAGCACTGAAGCTTTCTTT. Translating it yields CSALGGSTEAFF. This chain connects TRBV20-1 to TRBJ1-1; possible D gene TRBD1, 6 bases. The CDR3 contains 12 residues. V gave up 5 bases and J gave up 4 bases, with 11 bases separating them. Germline V lookup: CDR1 DFQATT, CDR2 SNEGSKA (reference sequence).

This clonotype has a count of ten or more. The CDR3 protein is CAWSGSWDEQFF. In DNA, the CDR3 is TGTGCCTGGAGTGGATCGTGGGATGAGCAGTTCTTC. The chain is built from TRBV30 and TRBJ2-1; D not resolved. The V gene's germline CDR1 is GTSNPN and CDR2 SVGIG (reference sequence). Deletions cut 1 base from V and 8 bases from J, with 9 bases between. CDR3 length: 12 amino acids.

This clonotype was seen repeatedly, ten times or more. CDR3 residues: CAISERVSYEQYF. CDR3 nucleotides: TGTGCCATCAGTGAGAGGGTCTCCTACGAGCAGTACTTC. The rearrangement links TRBV10-3 to TRBJ2-7; D not certain. This CDR3 spans 13 amino acids. Trimming left V 2 bases short and J 0 bases short, with 5 bases between. CDR1 is ENHRY, CDR2 SYGVKD, per germline.

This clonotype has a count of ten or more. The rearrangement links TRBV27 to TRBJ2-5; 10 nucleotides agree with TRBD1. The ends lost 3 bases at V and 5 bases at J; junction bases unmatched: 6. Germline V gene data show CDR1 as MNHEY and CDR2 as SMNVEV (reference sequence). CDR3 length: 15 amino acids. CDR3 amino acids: CASSLGQGSWETQYF. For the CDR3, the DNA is TGTGCCAGCAGTTTGGGACAGGGGTCTTGGGAGACCCAGTACTTC.

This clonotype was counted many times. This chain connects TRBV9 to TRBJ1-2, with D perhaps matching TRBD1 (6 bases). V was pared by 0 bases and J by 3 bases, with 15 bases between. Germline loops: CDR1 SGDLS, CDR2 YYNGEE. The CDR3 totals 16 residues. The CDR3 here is CASSVEGSGAHYGYTF. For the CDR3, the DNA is TGTGCCAGCAGCGTAGAGGGATCAGGGGCTCACTATGGCTACACCTTC.

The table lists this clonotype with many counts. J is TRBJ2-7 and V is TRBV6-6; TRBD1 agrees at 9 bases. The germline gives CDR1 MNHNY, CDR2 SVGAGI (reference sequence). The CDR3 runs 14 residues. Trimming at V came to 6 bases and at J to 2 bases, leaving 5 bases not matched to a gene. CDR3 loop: CASRNRGLTYEQYF. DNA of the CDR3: TGTGCCAGCAGGAACAGGGGGCTAACCTACGAGCAGTACTTC.

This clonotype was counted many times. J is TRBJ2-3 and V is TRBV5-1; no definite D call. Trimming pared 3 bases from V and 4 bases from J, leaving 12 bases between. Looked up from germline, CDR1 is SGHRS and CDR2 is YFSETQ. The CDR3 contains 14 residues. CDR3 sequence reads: CASSSWRVADTQYF. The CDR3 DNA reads TGCGCCAGCAGCTCCTGGAGAGTGGCAGATACGCAGTATTTT.

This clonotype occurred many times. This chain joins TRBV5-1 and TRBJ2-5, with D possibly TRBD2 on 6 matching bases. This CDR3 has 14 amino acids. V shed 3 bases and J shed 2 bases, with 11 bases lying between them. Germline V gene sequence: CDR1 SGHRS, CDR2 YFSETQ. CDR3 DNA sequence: TGCGCCAGCAGCTGGGGCGGGGCGCAAGAGACCCAGTACTTC. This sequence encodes CASSWGGAQETQYF.

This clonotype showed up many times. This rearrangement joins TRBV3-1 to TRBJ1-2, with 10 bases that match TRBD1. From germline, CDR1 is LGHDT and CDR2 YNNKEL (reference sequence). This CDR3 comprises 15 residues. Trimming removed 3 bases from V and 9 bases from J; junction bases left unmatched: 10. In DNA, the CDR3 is TGTGCCAGCAGCCACATATCCGGGACAGGGGCCAGCTACACCTTC. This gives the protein CASSHISGTGASYTF.

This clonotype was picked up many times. This chain's CDR3 is CASSTHRDRGLSNTGELFF. Written as DNA, the CDR3 is TGCGCCAGCAGCACTCACCGGGACAGGGGGCTCTCGAACACCGGGGAGCTGTTTTTT. This sequence joins TRBV5-1 and TRBJ2-2; 12 bases match TRBD1. This CDR3 is 19 amino acids long. The germline V gene encodes CDR1 SGHRS and CDR2 YFSETQ. V gave up 4 bases and J gave up 0 bases; unmatched junction bases: 10.

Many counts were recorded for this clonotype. CDR3 residues: CASSYKAATSSYNEQFF. The CDR3 coding sequence is TGTGCCAGCAGTTACAAAGCGGCGACAAGCTCCTACAATGAGCAGTTCTTC. The J gene is TRBJ2-1, the V gene TRBV6-5, with TRBD2 as a possible D gene (5 bases). This CDR3 spans 17 amino acids. Trimming removed 2 bases at V and 0 bases at J, with 14 bases between. Per the germline V gene, CDR1 is MNHEY and CDR2 is SVGAGI.

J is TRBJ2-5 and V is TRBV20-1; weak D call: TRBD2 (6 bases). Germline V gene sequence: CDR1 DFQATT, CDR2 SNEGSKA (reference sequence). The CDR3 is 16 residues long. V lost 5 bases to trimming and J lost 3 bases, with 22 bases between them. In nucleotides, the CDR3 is TGCAGTGCTTTCCCCTGGTGGGGGGATCTTGAAGAGACCCAGTACTTC. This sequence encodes CSAFPWWGDLEETQYF.

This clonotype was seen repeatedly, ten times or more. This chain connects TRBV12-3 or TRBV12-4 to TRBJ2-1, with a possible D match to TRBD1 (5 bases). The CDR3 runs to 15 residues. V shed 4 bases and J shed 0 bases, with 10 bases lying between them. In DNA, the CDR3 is TGTGCCAGCAGTTCAACCCAGGGCTCCTACAATGAGCAGTTCTTC. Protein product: CASSSTQGSYNEQFF.

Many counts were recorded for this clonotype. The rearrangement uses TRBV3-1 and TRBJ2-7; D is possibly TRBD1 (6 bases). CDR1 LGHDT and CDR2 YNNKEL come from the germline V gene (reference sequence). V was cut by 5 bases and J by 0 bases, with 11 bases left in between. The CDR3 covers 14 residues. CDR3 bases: TGTGCCAGCAGCTCCTGGACAGACTCCTACGAGCAGTACTTC. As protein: CASSSWTDSYEQYF.

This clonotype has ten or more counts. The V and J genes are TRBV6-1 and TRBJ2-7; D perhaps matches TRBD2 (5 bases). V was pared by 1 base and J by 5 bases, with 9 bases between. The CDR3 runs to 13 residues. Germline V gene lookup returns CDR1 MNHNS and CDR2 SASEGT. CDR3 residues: CASSEGLTHEQYF. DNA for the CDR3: TGTGCCAGCAGTGAAGGACTAACCCACGAGCAGTACTTC.

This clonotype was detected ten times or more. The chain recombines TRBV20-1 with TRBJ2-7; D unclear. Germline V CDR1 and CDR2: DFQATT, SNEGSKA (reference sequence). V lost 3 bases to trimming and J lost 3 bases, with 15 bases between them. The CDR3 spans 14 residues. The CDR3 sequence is CSARVGQMGYEQYF. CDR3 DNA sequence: TGCAGTGCTAGGGTCGGGCAGATGGGCTACGAGCAGTACTTC.